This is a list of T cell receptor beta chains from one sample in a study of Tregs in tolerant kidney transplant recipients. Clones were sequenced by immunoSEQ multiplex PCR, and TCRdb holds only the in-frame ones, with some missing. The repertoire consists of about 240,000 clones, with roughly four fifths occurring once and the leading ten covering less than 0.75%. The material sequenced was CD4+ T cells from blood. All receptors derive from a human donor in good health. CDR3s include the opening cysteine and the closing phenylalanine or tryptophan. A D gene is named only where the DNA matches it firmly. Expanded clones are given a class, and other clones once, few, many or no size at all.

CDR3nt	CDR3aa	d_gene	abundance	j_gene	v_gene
TGTGCCAGCAGGGGATACTGGGGGACCTACAATGAGCAGTTCTTC	CASRGYWGTYNEQFF	NA	NA	TRBJ2-1	TRBV4-2
TGTGCCAGCAGCTCCCCGGGACAGGGAACCTTAGAGACCCAGTACTTC	CASSSPGQGTLETQYF	TRBD1	NA	TRBJ2-5	TRBV5-6
TGCGCCAGCAGCTTGACCACAGATACGCAGTATTTT	CASSLTTDTQYF	NA	NA	TRBJ2-3	TRBV5-1
TGTGCCTGGAGTGTTGGCGGTAGCAATCAGCCCCAGCATTTT	CAWSVGGSNQPQHF	NA	NA	TRBJ1-5	TRBV30
TGCGCCAGCAGCCTGGACAGTAATCAGCCCCAGCATTTT	CASSLDSNQPQHF	NA	NA	TRBJ1-5	TRBV5-1
TGTGCCTGGACGCGGCAGGGCTTAGTTAATTCACCCCTCCACTTT	CAWTRQGLVNSPLHF	NA	NA	TRBJ1-6	TRBV30
TGTGCCAGCAGCGTAGTCGGATTTTCCCCGGGACAGGGTAAAAATGGCTACACCTTC	CASSVVGFSPGQGKNGYTF	TRBD1	NA	TRBJ1-2	TRBV9
TGTGCCAGTAGTATAGTTGGCGGCCAAGAGACCCAGTACTTC	CASSIVGGQETQYF	NA	NA	TRBJ2-5	TRBV19
TGCGCCAGCAGCCATATAGGACAGGTTGCCTACGAGCAGTACTTC	CASSHIGQVAYEQYF	TRBD1	NA	TRBJ2-7	TRBV4-1
TGTGCCAGCAGCCAAACAAAGGGCGGGTCGGTCTTTCAGCCCCAGCATTTT	CASSQTKGGSVFQPQHF	NA	once	TRBJ1-5	TRBV7-9
TGTGCCTGGAGCCCTAGAGGGGGAATCGGTTCACCCCTCCACTTT	CAWSPRGGIGSPLHF	NA	NA	TRBJ1-6	TRBV30
TGCGCCAGCAGCTTGGACCCACCGGGACAGTCGAACACTGAAGCTTTCTTT	CASSLDPPGQSNTEAFF	TRBD1	NA	TRBJ1-1	TRBV5-1
TGCGCCAGCAGCTTGGAATTGCGCCACGAGCAGTACTTC	CASSLELRHEQYF	NA	NA	TRBJ2-7	TRBV5-1
TGCGCCAGCAGCTTGGTGGGACTTCCCACAACTAATGAAAAACTGTTTTTT	CASSLVGLPTTNEKLFF	NA	few	TRBJ1-4	TRBV5-1
TGTGCCAGTACCCACTCTAACCCTGGGACGGGGAACACTGAAGCTTTCTTT	CASTHSNPGTGNTEAFF	NA	once	TRBJ1-1	TRBV19
TGTGCCAGCAGCTCAGTCCCGGGACAGGGACGCGCTTTCTTT	CASSSVPGQGRAFF	TRBD1	NA	TRBJ1-1	TRBV7-3